A single sample is the source of the 20 T cell receptor beta chains below, sequenced in a study of blood T cell repertoires in COVID-19. Data came from immunoSEQ multiplex PCR; TCRdb stores just in-frame clones and leaves some out. The table lists approximately 93,000 clones, 70% to 90% of them singletons. Material: peripheral blood. The receptors here all came from a man aged 45-60 years with COVID-19, enrolled during active disease.

The chain links TRBV11-1 to TRBJ1-1; D possibly corresponds to TRBD1 (6 bases). The CDR3 spans 15 residues. Trimming removed 5 bases from V and 0 bases from J, with 13 bases in between. Germline V gene sequence: CDR1 SGHAT, CDR2 FQDESV (reference sequence). The CDR3 DNA follows: TGTGCCAGCAGCGGACGGGGACACCTGAACACTGAAGCTTTCTTT. Protein sequence: CASSGRGHLNTEAFF. Together with reference TRBV11-1 and TRBJ1-1, the CDR3 gives the full variable domain: EAEVAQSPRYKITEKSQAVAFWCDPISGHATLYWYRQILGQGPELLVQFQDESVVDDSQLPKDRFSAERLKGVDSTLKIQPAELGDSAMYLCASSGRGHLNTEAFFGQGTRLTVV.

By proportion, this clone is medium-sized (0.01 to 0.1%). V is TRBV19 and J is TRBJ1-6; D is unresolved. The CDR3 length is 14 residues. Germline CDR1 and CDR2: LNHDA and SQIVND (reference sequence). V was trimmed by 6 bases and J by 5 bases, leaving 11 bases between them. Here the CDR3 reads CASRSWADNSPLHF. The CDR3, as DNA: TGTGCCAGTAGATCGTGGGCAGATAATTCACCCCTCCACTTT.

This clone was observed a few times. The chain combines TRBV18 with TRBJ1-1; D call uncertain. Deletions cut 2 bases from V and 3 bases from J, with 7 bases between. Germline CDR1 and CDR2: KGHSH and LQKENI. This CDR3 region has 13 residues. The CDR3 coding sequence is TGTGCCAGCTCACCAATCCTTGACACTGAAGCTTTCTTT. This sequence encodes CASSPILDTEAFF. Filled out from reference TRBV18 and TRBJ1-1, the complete variable domain reads NAGVMQNPRHLVRRRGQEARLRCSPMKGHSHVYWYRQLPEEGLKFMVYLQKENIIDESGMPKERFSAEFPKEGPSILRIQQVVRGDSAAYFCASSPILDTEAFFGQGTRLTVV.

J is TRBJ1-2 and V is TRBV27, with TRBD1 identical over 8 bases. The CDR3 is 14 amino acids. J was trimmed by 8 bases and V by 5 bases; bases with no gene match: 10. Germline assignment: CDR1 MNHEY and CDR2 SMNVEV (reference sequence). The CDR3 here is CASSPRQGSRGYTF. Here the CDR3 DNA reads TGTGCCAGCAGTCCCCGACAGGGGAGTCGGGGCTACACCTTC.

The rearrangement joins TRBV4-1 to TRBJ1-5, with D possibly matching TRBD1 (6 bases). The CDR3 runs to 14 residues. Germline lookup yields CDR1 MGHRA and CDR2 YSYEKL. V dropped 5 bases and J dropped 5 bases, with 13 bases sitting between them. The CDR3 nucleotides read TGCGCCAGCAGCGTTCAGGGGACGGATCAGCCCCAGCATTTT. It translates to CASSVQGTDQPQHF.

The V gene is TRBV19, the J gene TRBJ1-5; 8 nucleotides agree with TRBD1. Germline V gene data show CDR1 as LNHDA and CDR2 as SQIVND (reference sequence). The CDR3 totals 15 residues. The V segment lost 3 bases and the J segment 6 bases; nucleotides outside the gene matches: 7. CDR3 DNA sequence: TGTGCCAGTAGTATGGGACAGGCGACCGCTCAGCCCCAGCATTTT. It is translated as CASSMGQATAQPQHF.

The rearrangement uses TRBV15 and TRBJ2-7; the match to TRBD1 covers 7 bases. Trimming at V came to 3 bases and at J to 5 bases, leaving 7 bases not matched to a gene. Germline V CDR1 and CDR2: LNHNV, YYDKDF (reference sequence). The CDR3 runs 14 residues. The CDR3 here is CATSRGDSANEQYF. As DNA, the CDR3 is TGTGCCACCAGCAGGGGGGACAGTGCAAACGAGCAGTACTTC.

The chain links TRBV5-4 to TRBJ1-5; TRBD1 is a possible D gene (5 bases). From germline, CDR1 is SGHNT and CDR2 YYREEE (reference sequence). This CDR3 comprises 13 residues. V gave up 3 bases and J gave up 3 bases, with 7 bases separating them. CDR3 sequence (DNA): TGTGCCAGCAGCTCGGACAACAATCAGCCCCAGCATTTT. This codes for CASSSDNNQPQHF. The full variable domain, with the rest looked up from reference TRBV5-4 and TRBJ1-5, is ETGVTQSPTHLIKTRGQQVTLRCSSQSGHNTVSWYQQALGQGPQFIFQYYREEENGRGNFPPRFSGLQFPNYSSELNVNALELDDSALYLCASSSDNNQPQHFGDGTRLSIL.

The chain links TRBV3-1 (or the pseudogene TRBV3-2) to TRBJ1-4; D perhaps matches TRBD1 (6 bases). V was trimmed by 5 bases and J by 8 bases, leaving 21 bases between them. This CDR3 has 16 amino acids. Per the germline V gene, CDR1 is LGHDT and CDR2 is YNNKEL (reference sequence). The CDR3 spells CASSTTRRGLGEKLFF. The CDR3 DNA follows: TGTGCCAGCAGCACCACCCGGCGGGGGCTGGGCGAAAAACTGTTTTTT.

V and J are TRBV30 and TRBJ2-2; 7 nucleotides align to TRBD1. Per the germline V gene, CDR1 is GTSNPN and CDR2 is SVGIG (reference sequence). Unmatched junction bases numbered 2, after V lost 2 bases and J lost 2 bases. CDR3 size: 14 residues. The CDR3 reads CAWSLGGNTGELFF. The DNA for the CDR3 is TGTGCCTGGAGTCTAGGGGGCAACACCGGGGAGCTGTTTTTT.

The chain is built from TRBV5-1 and TRBJ2-1, with TRBD1 as a possible D gene (6 bases). From germline, CDR1 is SGHRS and CDR2 YFSETQ. The length of the CDR3 is 15 residues. Trimming shortened V by 0 bases and J by 1 base, and 8 bases separated the two germline ends. The CDR3 region is CASSLAQGSYNEQFF. The CDR3 coding sequence is TGCGCCAGCAGCTTGGCTCAGGGGTCCTACAATGAGCAGTTCTTC.

The chain is built from TRBV7-9 and TRBJ1-4, with 7 bases fitting TRBD1. V shed 2 bases and J 0 bases; nucleotides not matched to a gene: 6. CDR3 size: 17 residues. The germline CDR1 and CDR2 sequences are SEHNR and FQNEAQ (reference sequence). This chain's CDR3 is CASSLSWDSATNEKLFF. The DNA of the CDR3 is TGTGCCAGCAGCTTATCCTGGGACAGCGCAACTAATGAAAAACTGTTTTTT.

This chain uses TRBV5-5 with TRBJ1-6, with D perhaps matching TRBD1 (5 bases). The CDR3 loop spans 15 amino acids. CDR1 and CDR2 (germline): SGHKS, YYEKEE (reference sequence). Trimming took 3 bases from V and 6 from J, leaving 13 bases between them. CDR3 sequence (DNA): TGTGCCAGCAGCTCTGTGGGGGGAACTAATTCACCCCTCCACTTT. Its protein product is CASSSVGGTNSPLHF.

The chain has TRBV4-1 and TRBJ1-1; no reliable D call. Per germline, CDR1 MGHRA and CDR2 YSYEKL. The CDR3 has 14 amino acids. Trimming pared 0 bases from V and 1 base from J, leaving 6 bases between. CDR3: CASSQDGENTEAFF. CDR3 DNA sequence: TGCGCCAGCAGCCAAGATGGAGAGAACACTGAAGCTTTCTTT.

This clone was seen only once. This chain connects TRBV7-9 to TRBJ1-6; TRBD1 matches 7 bases. CDR1 SEHNR and CDR2 FQNEAQ come from the germline V gene (reference sequence). The CDR3 covers 16 residues. The ends lost 5 bases at V and 4 bases at J; junction bases unmatched: 8. CDR3 residues: CASSHDRARYNSPLHF. The CDR3 DNA follows: TGTGCCAGCAGCCACGACAGGGCTCGGTATAATTCACCCCTCCACTTT.

The genes are TRBV28 and TRBJ1-2; 7 bases are a match to TRBD1. Trimming cost V 7 bases and J 4 bases; bases outside gene matches: 6. Germline V gene sequence: CDR1 MDHEN, CDR2 SYDVKM. The CDR3 has 13 amino acids. The CDR3 loop is CASIQSGGYGYTF. The CDR3 nucleotides are TGTGCCAGCATCCAATCAGGGGGCTATGGCTACACCTTC.

The chain joins TRBV9 to TRBJ1-1; TRBD1 matches 10 bases. This CDR3 region has 15 residues. CDR1 SGDLS and CDR2 YYNGEE come from the germline V gene. After removal of 3 bases from V and 4 bases from J, the junction contained 6 bases not matched to a gene. The CDR3 loop is CASSADRGRSTEAFF. The CDR3, as DNA: TGTGCCAGCAGCGCCGACAGGGGGCGCTCCACTGAAGCTTTCTTT. Filled out from reference TRBV9 and TRBJ1-1, the complete variable domain reads DSGVTQTPKHLITATGQRVTLRCSPRSGDLSVYWYQQSLDQGLQFLIQYYNGEERAKGNILERFSAQQFPDLHSELNLSSLELGDSALYFCASSADRGRSTEAFFGQGTRLTVV.

The chain is built from TRBV2 and TRBJ2-3, with no clear D. V was cut by 0 bases and J by 1 base, with 14 bases left in between. CDR1 is SNHLY, CDR2 FYNNEI, per germline. The CDR3 loop spans 17 amino acids. The CDR3 loop is CASSEALRAVGTDTQYF. The CDR3 region has the DNA TGTGCCAGCAGTGAAGCCCTCCGCGCGGTGGGCACAGATACGCAGTATTTT. Looking up the rest from reference TRBV2 and TRBJ2-3 gives the full variable domain: EPEVTQTPSHQVTQMGQEVILRCVPISNHLYFYWYRQILGQKVEFLVSFYNNEISEKSEIFDDQFSVERPDGSNFTLKIRSTKLEDSAMYFCASSEALRAVGTDTQYFGPGTRLTVL.

The chain uses TRBV11-2 and TRBJ1-1, with a weak D call TRBD1 (5 bases). V was cut by 4 bases and J by 8 bases, with 11 bases left in between. In germline, CDR1 is SGHAT, CDR2 FQNNGV. The CDR3 runs 12 residues. This chain's CDR3 is CASSWGGTEAFF. The CDR3 DNA reads TGTGCCAGCAGCTGGGGGGGAACGGAAGCTTTCTTT.

This rearrangement joins TRBV5-1 to TRBJ2-5, with TRBD1 matching 8 bases. J gave up 5 bases and V 4 bases, and 13 bases lay outside the gene matches. The CDR3 consists of 16 residues. Germline CDR1 and CDR2: SGHRS and YFSETQ. CDR3 nucleotides: TGCGCCAGCAGCCCCGGGACAGGTCAGGCGGTGGAGACCCAGTACTTC. It yields the protein CASSPGTGQAVETQYF.